A selection of T cell receptor beta chains follows, all from one sample in a study of control samples from healthy donors and cancer patients. Assay used: immunoSEQ multiplex PCR; TCRdb lists only in-frame clones, some missing. The sample records around 140,000 clones, 91% being singletons. The sample taken for sequencing was blood. All receptors derive from a man aged 25 to 40 in good health. The CDR3 runs from the conserved cysteine through the conserved F or W. Fields, in order: CDR3 DNA, CDR3 protein, D gene, clone size, V gene, J gene. A D gene is named only where the DNA matches it firmly. Some rows mark clone size as missing; the rest say once, few, many or name a class of expanded clone.

cdr3_nt: TGTGCCAGCAGCTCGACCGGGACAGACGGGGAAAAACTGTTTTTT; cdr3_aa: CASSSTGTDGEKLFF; d_call: TRBD1; clone_size: .; v_call: TRBV5-5; j_call: TRBJ1-4
cdr3_nt: TGTGCCAGTAGTAGACAGGGTGGGGAGCTGTTTTTT; cdr3_aa: CASSRQGGELFF; d_call: TRBD1; clone_size: .; v_call: TRBV19; j_call: TRBJ2-2
cdr3_nt: TGTGCCAGTACCCCGCTAGGTGGGACTGAAGCTTTCTTT; cdr3_aa: CASTPLGGTEAFF; d_call: .; clone_size: .; v_call: TRBV19; j_call: TRBJ1-1
cdr3_nt: TGTGCCAGCAGCTTAACACGCAACACCGGGGAGCTGTTTTTT; cdr3_aa: CASSLTRNTGELFF; d_call: .; clone_size: .; v_call: TRBV11-3; j_call: TRBJ2-2
cdr3_nt: TGTGCCAGCAGCCAAGAAGCCCCGATGGACACCGGGGAGCTGTTTTTT; cdr3_aa: CASSQEAPMDTGELFF; d_call: .; clone_size: .; v_call: TRBV3-1/TRBV3-2; j_call: TRBJ2-2
cdr3_nt: TGTGCCAGCAGCCCCCGGACAGGATTAAACACCGGGGAGCTGTTTTTT; cdr3_aa: CASSPRTGLNTGELFF; d_call: TRBD1; clone_size: .; v_call: TRBV9; j_call: TRBJ2-2
cdr3_nt: TGCAGCGTTGGAGACAGGGGGCACGTAAACTATGGCTACACCTTC; cdr3_aa: CSVGDRGHVNYGYTF; d_call: TRBD1; clone_size: .; v_call: TRBV29-1; j_call: TRBJ1-2
cdr3_nt: TGCAGTGCTAGTCGGACAGGGGAAGGGAACGAGCAGTACTTC; cdr3_aa: CSASRTGEGNEQYF; d_call: TRBD1; clone_size: .; v_call: TRBV20-1; j_call: TRBJ2-7
cdr3_nt: TGTGCCAGCAGTTACTTCCAGGGGGCGGGGAACACTGAAGCTTTCTTT; cdr3_aa: CASSYFQGAGNTEAFF; d_call: TRBD1; clone_size: .; v_call: TRBV6-5; j_call: TRBJ1-1
cdr3_nt: TGTGCCAGCAAAGGTGGGGGTACGTTCACTGAAGCTTTCTTT; cdr3_aa: CASKGGGTFTEAFF; d_call: .; clone_size: .; v_call: TRBV2; j_call: TRBJ1-1
cdr3_nt: TGTGCCAGCAGCGGCACGGGACAGGGGAACACTGAAGCTTTCTTT; cdr3_aa: CASSGTGQGNTEAFF; d_call: TRBD1; clone_size: once; v_call: TRBV7-6; j_call: TRBJ1-1
cdr3_nt: TGCAGTGCTAGTCTAACACAGGGAGGGAGCTCCTACGAGCAGTACTTC; cdr3_aa: CSASLTQGGSSYEQYF; d_call: .; clone_size: once; v_call: TRBV20-1; j_call: TRBJ2-7
cdr3_nt: TGTGCCAGCAGCTTGGGGGGAAGGAACATTCAGTACTTC; cdr3_aa: CASSLGGRNIQYF; d_call: .; clone_size: .; v_call: TRBV5-4; j_call: TRBJ2-4
cdr3_nt: TGTGCCAGCAGCTTAGATCACACCATATATTTT; cdr3_aa: CASSLDHTIYF; d_call: .; clone_size: few; v_call: TRBV7-8; j_call: TRBJ1-3
cdr3_nt: TGTGCCAGTAAAGGGCATAATAACGGGGAGCTGTTTTTT; cdr3_aa: CASKGHNNGELFF; d_call: .; clone_size: .; v_call: TRBV27; j_call: TRBJ2-2
cdr3_nt: TGTGCCAGCAGCTTAGATTGGGCAGGGACGAACACCGGGGAGCTGTTTTTT; cdr3_aa: CASSLDWAGTNTGELFF; d_call: .; clone_size: .; v_call: TRBV7-8; j_call: TRBJ2-2
cdr3_nt: TGTGCCAGTAGTAGACAGTCACAGCTCCGCTATGGCTACACCTTC; cdr3_aa: CASSRQSQLRYGYTF; d_call: .; clone_size: .; v_call: TRBV19; j_call: TRBJ1-2
cdr3_nt: TGTGCCAGCAGTTACTCTAACAGGGTGAGCGAAAAACTGTTTTTT; cdr3_aa: CASSYSNRVSEKLFF; d_call: .; clone_size: once; v_call: TRBV6-5; j_call: TRBJ1-4
cdr3_nt: TGTGCCAGCAGCTTTTTGGGCGGGAACACTGAAGCTTTCTTT; cdr3_aa: CASSFLGGNTEAFF; d_call: .; clone_size: .; v_call: TRBV5-4; j_call: TRBJ1-1
cdr3_nt: TGCGCCAGCAGCTCCGCTAGCGGGGGGACCACCGGGGAGCTGTTTTTT; cdr3_aa: CASSSASGGTTGELFF; d_call: TRBD2; clone_size: .; v_call: TRBV5-1; j_call: TRBJ2-2
cdr3_nt: TGTGCCAGCCAGACGGGACCTAAGGGTGAAAAACTGTTTTTT; cdr3_aa: CASQTGPKGEKLFF; d_call: .; clone_size: once; v_call: TRBV19; j_call: TRBJ1-4
cdr3_nt: TGCGCCAGCCGATCTTACAGGAGGAGCCACGAGCAGTACTTC; cdr3_aa: CASRSYRRSHEQYF; d_call: .; clone_size: once; v_call: TRBV5-1; j_call: TRBJ2-7
cdr3_nt: TGTGCCAGCAGTGACAGGGGGCAAGTTGGCTACACCTTC; cdr3_aa: CASSDRGQVGYTF; d_call: TRBD1; clone_size: .; v_call: TRBV27; j_call: TRBJ1-2